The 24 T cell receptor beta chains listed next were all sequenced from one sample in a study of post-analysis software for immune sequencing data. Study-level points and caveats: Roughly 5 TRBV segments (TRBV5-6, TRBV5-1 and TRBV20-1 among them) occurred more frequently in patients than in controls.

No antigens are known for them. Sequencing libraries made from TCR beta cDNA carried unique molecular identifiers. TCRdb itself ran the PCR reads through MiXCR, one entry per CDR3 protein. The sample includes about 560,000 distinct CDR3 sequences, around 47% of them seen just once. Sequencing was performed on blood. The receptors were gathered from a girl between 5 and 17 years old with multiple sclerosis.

The CDR3 here is CSALSGTPANYGYTF. DNA for the CDR3: TGCAGCGCCCTATCCGGGACACCAGCTAACTATGGCTACACCTTC. J is TRBJ1-2 and V is TRBV29-1; tentative D call: TRBD1 (6 bases). This CDR3 comprises 15 residues. Trimming removed 7 bases at V and 0 bases at J, with 18 bases between. Germline V gene sequence: CDR1 SQVTM, CDR2 ANQGSEA.

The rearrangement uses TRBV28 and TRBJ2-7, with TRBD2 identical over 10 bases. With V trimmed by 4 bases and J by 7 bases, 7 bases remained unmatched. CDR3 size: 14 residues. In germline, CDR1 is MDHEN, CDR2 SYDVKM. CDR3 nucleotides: TGTGCCAGCAGTTCTCTAGCGGGGGCCCAGGAGCAGTACTTC. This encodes CASSSLAGAQEQYF.

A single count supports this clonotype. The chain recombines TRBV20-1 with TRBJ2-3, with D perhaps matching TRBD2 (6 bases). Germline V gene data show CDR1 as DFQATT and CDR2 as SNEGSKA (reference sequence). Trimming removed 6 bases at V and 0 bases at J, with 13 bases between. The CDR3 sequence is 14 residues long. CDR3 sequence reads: CSAPGLSSTDTQYF. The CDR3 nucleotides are TGCAGTGCCCCGGGACTTTCTAGCACAGATACGCAGTATTTT.

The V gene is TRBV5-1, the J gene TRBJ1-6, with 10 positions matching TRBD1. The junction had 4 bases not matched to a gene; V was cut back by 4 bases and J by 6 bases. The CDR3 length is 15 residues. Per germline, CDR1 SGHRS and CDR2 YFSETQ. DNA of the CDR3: TGCGCCAGCAGCACCCGACAGGGGGCTAATTCACCCCTCCACTTT. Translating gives CASSTRQGANSPLHF.

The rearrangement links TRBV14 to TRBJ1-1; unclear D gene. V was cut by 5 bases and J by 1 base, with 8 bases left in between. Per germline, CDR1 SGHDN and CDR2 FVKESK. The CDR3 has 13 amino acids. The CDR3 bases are TGTGCCAGCAGCGGGGAGGGGAACACTGAAGCTTTCTTT. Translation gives CASSGEGNTEAFF.

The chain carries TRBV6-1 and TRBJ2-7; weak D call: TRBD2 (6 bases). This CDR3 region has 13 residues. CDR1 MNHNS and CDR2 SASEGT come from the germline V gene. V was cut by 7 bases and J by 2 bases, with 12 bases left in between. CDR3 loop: CASNVGGTYEQYF. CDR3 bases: TGTGCCAGCAATGTGGGAGGAACCTACGAGCAGTACTTC.

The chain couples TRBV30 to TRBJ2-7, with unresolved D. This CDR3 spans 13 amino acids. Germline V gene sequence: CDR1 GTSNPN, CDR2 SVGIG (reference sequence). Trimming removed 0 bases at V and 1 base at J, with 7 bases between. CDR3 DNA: TGTGCCTGGAGTGTGTGGCTATCCTACGAGCAGTACTTC. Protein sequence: CAWSVWLSYEQYF.

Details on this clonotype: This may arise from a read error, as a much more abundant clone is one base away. The CDR3: CSARDLGTDYNEQYF. The CDR3 coding sequence is TGCAGTGCTAGAGATCTGGGGACAGACTACAATGAGCAGTACTTC. The chain recombines TRBV20-1 with TRBJ2-1; 7 bases agree with TRBD1. The DNA end favors TRBJ2-7, so the J call may be wrong. The CDR3 totals 15 residues. CDR1 DFQATT and CDR2 SNEGSKA come from the germline V gene (reference sequence).

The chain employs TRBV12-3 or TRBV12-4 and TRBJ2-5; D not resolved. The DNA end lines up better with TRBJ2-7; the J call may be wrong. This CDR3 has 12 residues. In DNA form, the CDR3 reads TGTGCCAGCAGCTTCTACAGTTCCGAGCAGTACTTC. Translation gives CASSFYSSEQYF.

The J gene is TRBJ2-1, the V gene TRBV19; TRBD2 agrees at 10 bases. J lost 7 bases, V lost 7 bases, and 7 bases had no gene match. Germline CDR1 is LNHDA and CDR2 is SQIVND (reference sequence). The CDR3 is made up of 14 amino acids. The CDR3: CASTLAGEVNEQFF. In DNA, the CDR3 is TGTGCCAGTACGCTAGCGGGAGAAGTTAATGAGCAGTTCTTC.

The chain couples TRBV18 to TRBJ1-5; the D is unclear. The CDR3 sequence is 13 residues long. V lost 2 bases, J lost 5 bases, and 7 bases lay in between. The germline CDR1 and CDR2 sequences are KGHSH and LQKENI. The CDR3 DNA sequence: TGTGCCAGCTCACCAGGGTGGGATCAGCCCCAGCATTTT. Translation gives CASSPGWDQPQHF.

The CDR3 loop reads CASSLDPSNNQPQHF. In DNA, the CDR3 is TGCGCCAGCAGCTTGGATCCTAGCAACAATCAGCCCCAGCATTTT. The chain has TRBV5-1 and TRBJ1-5; D remains unclear. V shed 0 bases and J shed 3 bases, with 10 bases lying between them. The CDR3 contains 15 residues. Germline values: CDR1 SGHRS, CDR2 YFSETQ.

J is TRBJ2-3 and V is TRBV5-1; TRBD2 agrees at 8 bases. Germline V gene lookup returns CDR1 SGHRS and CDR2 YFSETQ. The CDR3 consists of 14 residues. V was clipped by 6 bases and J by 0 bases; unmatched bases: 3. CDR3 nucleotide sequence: TGCGCCAGCAAGGGCGGGGGGAGCACAGATACGCAGTATTTT. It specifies CASKGGGSTDTQYF.

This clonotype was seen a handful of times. CDR3 residues: CSVEALRLAGLTGEQFF. CDR3 DNA sequence: TGCAGCGTTGAAGCCCTAAGACTAGCGGGATTGACTGGTGAGCAGTTCTTC. This sequence joins TRBV29-1 and TRBJ2-1; 11 nucleotides align to TRBD2. With V trimmed by 1 base and J by 9 bases, 14 bases remained unmatched. Germline lookup yields CDR1 SQVTM and CDR2 ANQGSEA. There are 17 residues in the CDR3.

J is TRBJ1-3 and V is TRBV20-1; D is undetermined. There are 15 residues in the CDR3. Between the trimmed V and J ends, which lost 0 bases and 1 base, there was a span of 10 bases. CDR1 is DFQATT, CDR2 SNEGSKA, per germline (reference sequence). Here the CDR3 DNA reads TGCAGTGCTAGAGACGCCGCCCCTTCTGGAAACACCATATATTTT. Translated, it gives CSARDAAPSGNTIYF.

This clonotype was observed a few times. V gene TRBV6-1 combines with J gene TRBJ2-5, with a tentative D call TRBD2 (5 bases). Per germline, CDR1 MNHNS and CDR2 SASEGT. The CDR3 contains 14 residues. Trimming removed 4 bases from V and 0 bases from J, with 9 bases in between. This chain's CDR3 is CASSVGINQETQYF. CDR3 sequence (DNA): TGTGCCAGCAGTGTCGGGATCAACCAAGAGACCCAGTACTTC.

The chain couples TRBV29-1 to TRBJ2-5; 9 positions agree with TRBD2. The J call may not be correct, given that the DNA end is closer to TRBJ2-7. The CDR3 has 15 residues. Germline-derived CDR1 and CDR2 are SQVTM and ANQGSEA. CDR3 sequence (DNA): TGCAGCGTCCTTAGCGGGAGCGGACCTGGGGACGAGCAGTACTTC. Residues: CSVLSGSGPGDEQYF.

For the CDR3, the DNA is TGCGCCAGCAACCTCGATGGTCAGCCCACAGATACGCAGTATTTT. The encoded protein is CASNLDGQPTDTQYF. The chain has TRBV5-1 and TRBJ2-3; unclear D gene. The germline V gene has CDR1 SGHRS and CDR2 YFSETQ. The CDR3 extends over 15 amino acids. V was trimmed by 6 bases and J by 2 bases, leaving 16 bases between them.

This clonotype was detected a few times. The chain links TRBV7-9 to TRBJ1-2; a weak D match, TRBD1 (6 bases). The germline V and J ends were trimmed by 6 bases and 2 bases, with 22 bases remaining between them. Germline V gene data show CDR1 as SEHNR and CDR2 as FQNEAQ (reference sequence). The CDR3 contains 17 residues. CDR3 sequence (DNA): TGTGCCAGCAGTTCTCCCGCAAGGGGGACCCAAAACTATGGCTACACCTTC. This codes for CASSSPARGTQNYGYTF.

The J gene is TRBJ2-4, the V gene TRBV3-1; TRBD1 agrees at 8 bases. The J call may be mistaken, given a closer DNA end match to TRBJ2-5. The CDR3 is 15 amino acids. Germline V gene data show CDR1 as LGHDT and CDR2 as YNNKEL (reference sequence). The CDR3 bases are TGTGCCAGCAGCGGACAGGGCCTCTCCGGGGAGACCCAGTACTTC. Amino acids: CASSGQGLSGETQYF.

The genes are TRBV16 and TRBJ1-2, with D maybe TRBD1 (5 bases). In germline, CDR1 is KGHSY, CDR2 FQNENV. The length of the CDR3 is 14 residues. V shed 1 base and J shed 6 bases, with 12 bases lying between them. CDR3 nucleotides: TGTGCCAGCAGCCAATACGGGAGGGGCGATGGCTACACCTTC. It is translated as CASSQYGRGDGYTF. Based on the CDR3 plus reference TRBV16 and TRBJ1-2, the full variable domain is GEEVAQTPKHLVRGEGQKAKLYCAPIKGHSYVFWYQQVLKNEFKFLISFQNENVFDETGMPKERFSAKCLPNSPCSLEIQATKLEDSAVYFCASSQYGRGDGYTFGSGTRLTVV.

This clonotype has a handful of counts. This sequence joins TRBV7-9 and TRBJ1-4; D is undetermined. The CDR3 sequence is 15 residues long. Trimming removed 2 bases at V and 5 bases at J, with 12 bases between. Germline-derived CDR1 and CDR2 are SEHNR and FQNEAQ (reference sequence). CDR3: CASSLTTAENEKLFF. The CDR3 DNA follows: TGTGCCAGCAGCTTAACGACTGCTGAGAATGAAAAACTGTTTTTT. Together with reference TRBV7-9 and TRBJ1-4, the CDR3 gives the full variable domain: DTGVSQNPRHKITKRGQNVTFRCDPISEHNRLYWYRQTLGQGPEFLTYFQNEAQLEKSRLLSDRFSAERPKGSFSTLEIQRTEQGDSAMYLCASSLTTAENEKLFFGSGTQLSVL.

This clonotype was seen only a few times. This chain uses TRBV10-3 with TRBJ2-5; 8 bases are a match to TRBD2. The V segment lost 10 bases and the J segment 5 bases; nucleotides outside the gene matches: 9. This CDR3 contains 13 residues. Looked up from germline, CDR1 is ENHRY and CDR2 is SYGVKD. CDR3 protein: CATQAGAGETQYF. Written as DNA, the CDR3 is TGTGCCACCCAAGCGGGAGCGGGGGAGACCCAGTACTTC.

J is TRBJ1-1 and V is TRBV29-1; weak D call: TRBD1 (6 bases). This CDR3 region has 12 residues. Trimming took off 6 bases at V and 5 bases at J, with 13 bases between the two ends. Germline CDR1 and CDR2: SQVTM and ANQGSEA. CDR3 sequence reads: CSVQGLWTEAFF. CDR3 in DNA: TGCAGCGTACAGGGATTGTGGACTGAAGCTTTCTTT. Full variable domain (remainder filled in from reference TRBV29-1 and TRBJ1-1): SAVISQKPSRDICQRGTSLTIQCQVDSQVTMMFWYRQQPGQSLTLIATANQGSEATYESGFVIDKFPISRPNLTFSTLTVSNMSPEDSSIYLCSVQGLWTEAFFGQGTRLTVV.